The clone carrying this T cell receptor (beta chain) came up many times. Its antigen is not known. The germline V gene encodes CDR1 SGHTA and CDR2 FQGTGA. The CDR3 sequence is 16 residues long. Trimming took off 4 bases at V and 0 bases at J, with 10 bases between the two ends. The data were taken from a study of T cell repertoires in cytomegalovirus infection. Study-wide background: The public TCR beta signatures pointed to both CMV infection and matching HLA type. Points from the study as a whole: There were HLA-C-restricted CMV-specific TCR beta clonotypes dominating the ex vivo response. The cumulative frequency of public TCR beta families distinguished individuals who carried CMV together with the relevant HLA.

Using its own MiXCR run on the reads, TCRdb lists one record per CDR3 protein. The sample holds roughly 200,000 distinct CDR3 sequences, 9.5% seen once. The chain recombines TRBV7-3 with TRBJ2-6; weak D call: TRBD1 (6 bases). The clonotype comes from a human donor in good health (CMV status not recorded). Some clones in this sample may be carry-over from other donors' samples. Sequencing input: PBMCs. The CDR3 region has the DNA TGTGCCAGCAGCTCGGACAGTAGCTCTGGGGCCAACGTCCTGACTTTC. Protein sequence: CASSSDSSSGANVLTF.